A single sample gave rise to the 30 T cell receptor beta chains below, sequenced in a study of blood T cell repertoires in COVID-19. Some clones are missing from TCRdb's copy, which holds only in-frame ones; the method was immunoSEQ multiplex PCR. The data show around 60,000 clones, approximately 87% seen once. The sequenced sample was peripheral blood. The receptors were gathered from a human donor in a cohort sampled during active COVID-19.

This chain connects TRBV28 to TRBJ2-7; the D is unclear. V lost 5 bases, J lost 0 bases, and 11 bases lay in between. The CDR3 loop spans 14 amino acids. Per germline, CDR1 MDHEN and CDR2 SYDVKM. This CDR3 is CASSPAGSSYEQYF. CDR3 DNA: TGTGCCAGCAGTCCAGCCGGGTCCTCCTACGAGCAGTACTTC.

The V and J genes are TRBV9 and TRBJ1-1; TRBD1 matches 8 bases. CDR3 length equals 14 residues. Losses at the gene ends were 4 bases for V and 4 bases for J; bases not matched to a gene: 6. From germline, CDR1 is SGDLS and CDR2 YYNGEE. CDR3 in amino acids: CASSPWTGSTEAFF. The DNA for the CDR3 is TGTGCCAGCAGCCCTTGGACAGGGAGCACTGAAGCTTTCTTT. The variable domain in full, with the rest retrieved from reference TRBV9 and TRBJ1-1, is DSGVTQTPKHLITATGQRVTLRCSPRSGDLSVYWYQQSLDQGLQFLIQYYNGEERAKGNILERFSAQQFPDLHSELNLSSLELGDSALYFCASSPWTGSTEAFFGQGTRLTVV.

The chain joins TRBV28 to TRBJ1-1; D might be TRBD1 (5 bases). This CDR3 is 15 amino acids long. Germline CDR1 reads MDHEN; CDR2 reads SYDVKM. Trimming took off 2 bases at V and 0 bases at J, with 10 bases between the two ends. CDR3: CASSLTQGMNTEAFF. The DNA for the CDR3 is TGTGCCAGCAGTTTAACCCAGGGAATGAACACTGAAGCTTTCTTT.

V and J are TRBV7-6 and TRBJ2-7; possibly TRBD1 for D (5 bases). V was trimmed by 1 base and J by 2 bases, leaving 15 bases between them. The CDR3 is 16 residues long. Germline V gene sequence: CDR1 SGHVS, CDR2 FNYEAQ. The CDR3 reads CASSLGSHRFAYEQYF. DNA for the CDR3: TGTGCCAGCAGCTTAGGGTCTCACAGGTTTGCCTACGAGCAGTACTTC. The full variable domain, its missing parts supplied by reference TRBV7-6 and TRBJ2-7, is GAGVSQSPRYKVTKRGQDVALRCDPISGHVSLYWYRQALGQGPEFLTYFNYEAQQDKSGLPNDRFSAERPEGSISTLTIQRTEQRDSAMYRCASSLGSHRFAYEQYFGPGTRLTVT.

The chain carries TRBV28 and TRBJ1-4, with 7 bases lining up with TRBD1. Germline assignment: CDR1 MDHEN and CDR2 SYDVKM. V was pared by 3 bases and J by 7 bases, with 5 bases of the junction left unmatched. The CDR3 sequence is 14 residues long. CDR3 DNA sequence: TGTGCCAGCAGTTTCAAAGGGGGCCGTGAAAAACTGTTTTTT. Translated, it gives CASSFKGGREKLFF. Full variable domain (missing parts from reference TRBV28 and TRBJ1-4): DVKVTQSSRYLVKRTGEKVFLECVQDMDHENMFWYRQDPGLGLRLIYFSYDVKMKEKGDIPEGYSVSREKKERFSLILESASTNQTSMYLCASSFKGGREKLFFGSGTQLSVL.

There are a few counts of this clone. The chain recombines TRBV9 with TRBJ2-2, with D possibly TRBD1 on 6 matching bases. Trimming shortened V by 4 bases and J by 0 bases, and 16 bases separated the two germline ends. The CDR3 loop spans 17 amino acids. CDR1 is SGDLS, CDR2 YYNGEE, per germline. CDR3 amino acids: CASSPRGWAANTGELFF. DNA for the CDR3: TGTGCCAGCAGCCCCAGGGGATGGGCAGCGAACACCGGGGAGCTGTTTTTT.

This chain uses TRBV5-6 with TRBJ2-3; 9 bases agree with TRBD2. Germline V gives CDR1 SGHDT, CDR2 YYEEEE. The CDR3 runs to 12 residues. The V segment lost 2 bases and the J segment 8 bases; nucleotides outside the gene matches: 0. CDR3 amino acids: CASSFSGSTQYF. Here the CDR3 DNA reads TGTGCCAGCAGCTTTAGCGGGAGTACGCAGTATTTT. Looking up the rest from reference TRBV5-6 and TRBJ2-3 gives the full variable domain: DAGVTQSPTHLIKTRGQQVTLRCSPKSGHDTVSWYQQALGQGPQFIFQYYEEEERQRGNFPDRFSGHQFPNYSSELNVNALLLGDSALYLCASSFSGSTQYFGPGTRLTVL.

The chain recombines TRBV3-1 (or the pseudogene TRBV3-2) with TRBJ2-7; a possible D gene is TRBD2 (5 bases). CDR1 is LGHDT, CDR2 YNNKEL, per germline (reference sequence). This CDR3 region has 16 residues. Trimming took off 0 bases at V and 7 bases at J, with 19 bases between the two ends. CDR3 in DNA: TGTGCCAGCAGCCAAGATGGGAGTTCCATCCTTTGGGAGCAGTACTTC. Encoded protein: CASSQDGSSILWEQYF.

This clone has a handful of counts. The J gene is TRBJ1-6, the V gene TRBV27; a possible D gene is TRBD1 (5 bases). Germline-derived CDR1 and CDR2 are MNHEY and SMNVEV (reference sequence). Trimming took 6 bases from V and 7 from J, leaving 19 bases between them. The CDR3 consists of 16 residues. CDR3 nucleotide sequence: TGTGCCAGCAGACTACAGAGGCAGGGTTGGAATTCACCCCTCCACTTT. Encoded protein: CASRLQRQGWNSPLHF.

V and J are TRBV7-3 and TRBJ2-2, with TRBD1 matching 8 bases. The trim removed 5 bases at V and 7 bases at J, leaving 12 bases unmatched. CDR1 is SGHTA, CDR2 FQGTGA, per germline. CDR3 length equals 16 residues. The CDR3, as DNA: TGTGCCAGCAGCCCCCGTCGGCAGGGGGCAGGCGGGGAGCTGTTTTTT. This encodes CASSPRRQGAGGELFF.

This rearrangement joins TRBV27 to TRBJ2-2; a weak D match, TRBD2 (6 bases). Trimming pared 6 bases from V and 1 base from J, leaving 15 bases between. Germline V gene lookup returns CDR1 MNHEY and CDR2 SMNVEV (reference sequence). The CDR3 is made up of 16 amino acids. CDR3 sequence: CASRLSGGLNTGELFF. The CDR3 DNA reads as TGTGCCAGCAGGCTTTCCGGGGGTCTGAACACCGGGGAGCTGTTTTTT.

This clone was seen a handful of times. The chain joins TRBV4-2 to TRBJ2-7; maybe TRBD2 (6 bases). Trimming took 1 base from V and 1 from J, leaving 11 bases between them. The V gene's germline CDR1 is LGHNA and CDR2 YNFKEQ. This CDR3 comprises 15 residues. The CDR3 region is CASSQVLASSYEQYF. The CDR3 DNA reads as TGTGCCAGCAGCCAAGTTCTAGCGTCTTCCTACGAGCAGTACTTC.

This clone came up once. The V call is TRBV11-2, the J call TRBJ2-5, with TRBD2 as a possible D gene (6 bases). Germline V lookup: CDR1 SGHAT, CDR2 FQNNGV. The CDR3 length is 14 residues. V lost 8 bases and J lost 0, with 13 bases in between. CDR3 bases: TGTGCCAGCGGAGGGGTGGCAAACCAAGAGACCCAGTACTTC. It codes for CASGGVANQETQYF.

The chain has TRBV27 and TRBJ2-7; no clear D gene. V lost 4 bases, J lost 2 bases, and 12 bases lay in between. The CDR3 loop spans 14 amino acids. Germline lookup yields CDR1 MNHEY and CDR2 SMNVEV (reference sequence). CDR3 residues: CASSSNPLTYEQYF. DNA for the CDR3: TGTGCCAGCAGTTCTAACCCACTGACCTACGAGCAGTACTTC.

The chain employs TRBV19 and TRBJ2-7, with 8 bases fitting TRBD1. The CDR3 has 14 amino acids. Germline lookup yields CDR1 LNHDA and CDR2 SQIVND (reference sequence). V lost 5 bases and J lost 6; bases outside the gene matches: 9. CDR3 amino acids: CASSWTGSKGEQYF. The CDR3 DNA follows: TGTGCCAGTAGTTGGACAGGGTCTAAGGGCGAGCAGTACTTC.

The chain recombines TRBV13 with TRBJ2-7; 7 bases are a match to TRBD2. With V trimmed by 3 bases and J by 1 base, 6 bases remained unmatched. The CDR3 length is 15 residues. CDR1 PRHDT and CDR2 FYEKMQ come from the germline V gene (reference sequence). The CDR3 loop is CASSFLADLSYEQYF. Written as DNA, the CDR3 is TGTGCCAGCAGCTTCCTAGCGGATCTTTCCTACGAGCAGTACTTC.

The rearrangement joins TRBV5-1 to TRBJ2-7; 7 nucleotides match TRBD1. The CDR3 loop spans 15 amino acids. The V gene end was trimmed by 0 bases and the J gene end by 11 bases; junction bases not matched to a gene: 14. Germline CDR1 reads SGHRS; CDR2 reads YFSETQ. In DNA form, the CDR3 reads TGCGCCAGCAGCTTGGACCTCCGGGACAGCAGAAGGGAGTACTTC. Its translation: CASSLDLRDSRREYF.

This clone was seen a single time. The rearrangement links TRBV5-8 to TRBJ2-1, with TRBD2 matching over 9 bases. The V gene's germline CDR1 is SGHTS and CDR2 YDEGEE. V lost 4 bases, J lost 6 bases, and 14 bases stayed unmatched. This CDR3 has 17 amino acids. The CDR3 DNA reads as TGTGCCAGCAGCCTCCCTGTTCTGACTAGCGGAATCAATGAGCAGTTCTTC. It codes for CASSLPVLTSGINEQFF.

The V and J genes are TRBV6-5 and TRBJ2-5; D might be TRBD2 (5 bases). This CDR3 comprises 13 residues. The V end was cut by 2 bases, the J end by 5 bases, with 9 bases between. Germline CDR1 reads MNHEY; CDR2 reads SVGAGI. This CDR3 is CASSYAGMETQYF. The CDR3 coding sequence is TGTGCCAGCAGTTACGCCGGGATGGAGACCCAGTACTTC.

V usage is TRBV24-1 and J usage is TRBJ1-2; D remains ambiguous. CDR3 length: 15 residues. V dropped 1 base and J dropped 1 base, with 9 bases sitting between them. Germline V lookup: CDR1 KGHDR, CDR2 SFDVKD. In DNA form, the CDR3 reads TGTGCCACCAGTGATTTAAGAGGGAATAACTATGGCTACACCTTC. Protein sequence: CATSDLRGNNYGYTF.

J is TRBJ1-2 and V is TRBV29-1; D is unclear. Per germline, CDR1 SQVTM and CDR2 ANQGSEA. Trimming took off 5 bases at V and 5 bases at J, with 9 bases between the two ends. The CDR3 length is 11 residues. The CDR3 sequence: CSVTRSYGYTF. The CDR3 DNA sequence: TGCAGCGTTACACGTTCTTATGGCTACACCTTC. Combining the CDR3 with reference TRBV29-1 and TRBJ1-2 gives the whole variable domain SAVISQKPSRDICQRGTSLTIQCQVDSQVTMMFWYRQQPGQSLTLIATANQGSEATYESGFVIDKFPISRPNLTFSTLTVSNMSPEDSSIYLCSVTRSYGYTFGSGTRLTVV.

The V call is TRBV11-2, the J call TRBJ2-5, with TRBD2 matching over 8 bases. The CDR3 sequence is 14 residues long. Germline V gene sequence: CDR1 SGHAT, CDR2 FQNNGV. The junction had 9 bases not matched to a gene; V was cut back by 7 bases and J by 5 bases. CDR3 in amino acids: CASNSVGTRETQYF. In DNA, the CDR3 is TGTGCCAGCAACTCGGTTGGGACTAGGGAGACCCAGTACTTC.

The V call is TRBV5-4, the J call TRBJ1-2; D possibly corresponds to TRBD1 (6 bases). CDR3 length: 15 amino acids. V lost 4 bases and J lost 6, with 19 bases in between. Germline V gene lookup returns CDR1 SGHNT and CDR2 YYREEE (reference sequence). CDR3 nucleotides: TGTGCCAGCAGCCCCACGGGACACTGGACCGATGGCTACACCTTC. Translating it yields CASSPTGHWTDGYTF.

The chain recombines TRBV9 with TRBJ1-2; TRBD1 aligns across 10 bases. Trimming removed 3 bases from V and 4 bases from J; junction bases left unmatched: 15. The CDR3 sequence is 18 residues long. Germline V gives CDR1 SGDLS, CDR2 YYNGEE. The chain's CDR3 is CASSATNGGDRGTYGYTF. CDR3 nucleotides: TGTGCCAGCAGCGCCACAAACGGGGGGGACAGGGGAACCTATGGCTACACCTTC.

This clone was recorded only once. The chain couples TRBV27 to TRBJ1-2; D perhaps matches TRBD1 (5 bases). Germline CDR1 reads MNHEY; CDR2 reads SMNVEV (reference sequence). The CDR3 length is 13 residues. V was shortened by 0 bases and J by 7 bases, with 9 bases between the two germline ends. CDR3 nucleotides: TGTGCCAGCAGTTTATCTGGAAGGGGTGGCTACACCTTC. Translating gives CASSLSGRGGYTF.

The V call is TRBV7-9, the J call TRBJ2-7, with a tentative D call TRBD2 (5 bases). The CDR3 consists of 13 residues. V was clipped by 5 bases and J by 4 bases, with 12 bases between them. Germline V CDR1 and CDR2: SEHNR, FQNEAQ (reference sequence). The CDR3 region is CASSPTGGYEQYF. CDR3 nucleotides: TGTGCCAGCAGCCCAACCGGAGGTTACGAGCAGTACTTC.

This sequence joins TRBV27 and TRBJ2-4, with D possibly TRBD2 on 5 matching bases. Trimming cost V 3 bases and J 6 bases, with 18 bases left between them. CDR3 length: 16 residues. Germline V lookup: CDR1 MNHEY, CDR2 SMNVEV (reference sequence). DNA of the CDR3: TGTGCCAGCAGTTTTCCCGGAGAGGGTGGTGGAAACATTCAGTACTTC. Translated, it gives CASSFPGEGGGNIQYF.

The V and J genes are TRBV30 and TRBJ1-2, with a possible D match to TRBD1 (6 bases). V gave up 3 bases and J gave up 7 bases, with 18 bases separating them. CDR1 GTSNPN and CDR2 SVGIG come from the germline V gene (reference sequence). The CDR3 totals 14 residues. The CDR3 loop is CAWSGAGVLGGYTF. The CDR3 DNA sequence: TGTGCCTGGAGCGGGGCAGGGGTTCTGGGTGGCTACACCTTC.

The J gene is TRBJ1-2, the V gene TRBV6-1; tentative D call: TRBD1 (5 bases). The germline V gene has CDR1 MNHNS and CDR2 SASEGT. V was cut by 1 base and J by 2 bases, with 5 bases left in between. This CDR3 is built from 13 residues. The CDR3 DNA reads TGTGCCAGCAGTGAAGGGGGCAACTATGGCTACACCTTC. Its translation: CASSEGGNYGYTF.

The chain uses TRBV4-2 and TRBJ1-3; 7 bases match TRBD1. Trimming took 1 base from V and 4 from J; bases not matched to a gene: 4. The CDR3 spans 15 residues. The V gene's germline CDR1 is LGHNA and CDR2 YNFKEQ. In DNA form, the CDR3 reads TGTGCCAGCAGCCAAGGGAGGGGACAGGGAAACACCATATATTTT. Translated: CASSQGRGQGNTIYF.